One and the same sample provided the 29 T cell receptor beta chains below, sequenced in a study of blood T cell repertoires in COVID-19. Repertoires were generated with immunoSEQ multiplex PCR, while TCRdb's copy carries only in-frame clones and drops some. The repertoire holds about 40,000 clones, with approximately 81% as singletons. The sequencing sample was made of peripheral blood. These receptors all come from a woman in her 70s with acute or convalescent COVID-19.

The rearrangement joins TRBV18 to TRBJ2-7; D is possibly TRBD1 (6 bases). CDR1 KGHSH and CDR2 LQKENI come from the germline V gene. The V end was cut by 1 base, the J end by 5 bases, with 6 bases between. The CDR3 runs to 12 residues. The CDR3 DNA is TGTGCCAGCTCACCACGGGGGCACGAGCAGTACTTC. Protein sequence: CASSPRGHEQYF. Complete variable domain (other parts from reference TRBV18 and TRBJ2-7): NAGVMQNPRHLVRRRGQEARLRCSPMKGHSHVYWYRQLPEEGLKFMVYLQKENIIDESGMPKERFSAEFPKEGPSILRIQQVVRGDSAAYFCASSPRGHEQYFGPGTRLTVT.

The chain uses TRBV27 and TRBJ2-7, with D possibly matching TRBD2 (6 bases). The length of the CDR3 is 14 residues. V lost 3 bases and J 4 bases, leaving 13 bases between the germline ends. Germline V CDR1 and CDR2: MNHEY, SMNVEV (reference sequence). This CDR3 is CASSFTGTSYEQYF. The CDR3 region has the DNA TGTGCCAGCAGTTTTACCGGGACTTCGTACGAGCAGTACTTC.

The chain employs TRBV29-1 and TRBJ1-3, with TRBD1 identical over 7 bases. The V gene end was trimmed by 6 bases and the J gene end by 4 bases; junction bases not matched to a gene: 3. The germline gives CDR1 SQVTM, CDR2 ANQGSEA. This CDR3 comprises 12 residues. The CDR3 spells CSVRQGGNTIYF. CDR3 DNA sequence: TGCAGCGTGCGACAGGGCGGAAACACCATATATTTT. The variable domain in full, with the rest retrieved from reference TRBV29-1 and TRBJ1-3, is SAVISQKPSRDICQRGTSLTIQCQVDSQVTMMFWYRQQPGQSLTLIATANQGSEATYESGFVIDKFPISRPNLTFSTLTVSNMSPEDSSIYLCSVRQGGNTIYFGEGSWLTVV.

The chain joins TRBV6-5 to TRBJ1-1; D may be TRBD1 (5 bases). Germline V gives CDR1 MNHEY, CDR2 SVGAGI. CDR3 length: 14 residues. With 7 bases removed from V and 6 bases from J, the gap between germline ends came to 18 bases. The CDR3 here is CASNSAGGVAEAFF. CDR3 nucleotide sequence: TGTGCCAGCAATTCGGCGGGGGGGGTTGCTGAAGCTTTCTTT.

This chain's CDR3 is CASSVYGMNTGELFF. As DNA, the CDR3 is TGTGCCAGCAGCGTATACGGGATGAACACCGGGGAGCTGTTTTTT. The V call is TRBV9, the J call TRBJ2-2, with D perhaps TRBD2 (5 bases). The CDR3 is 15 residues long. Germline V lookup: CDR1 SGDLS, CDR2 YYNGEE. Trimming removed 1 base at V and 1 base at J, with 8 bases between.

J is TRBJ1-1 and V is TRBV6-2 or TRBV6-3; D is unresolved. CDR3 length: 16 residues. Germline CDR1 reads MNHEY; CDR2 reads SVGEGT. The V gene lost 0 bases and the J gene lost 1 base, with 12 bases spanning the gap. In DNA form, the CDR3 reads TGTGCCAGCAGTTACTCGGGCAGACGGAAGAACACTGAAGCTTTCTTT. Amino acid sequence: CASSYSGRRKNTEAFF.

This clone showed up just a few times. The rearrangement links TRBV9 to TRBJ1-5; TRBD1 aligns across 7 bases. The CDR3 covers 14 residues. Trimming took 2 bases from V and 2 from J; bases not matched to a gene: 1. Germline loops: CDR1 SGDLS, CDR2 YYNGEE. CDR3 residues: CASSVTGGNQPQHF. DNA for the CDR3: TGTGCCAGCAGCGTTACAGGGGGCAATCAGCCCCAGCATTTT. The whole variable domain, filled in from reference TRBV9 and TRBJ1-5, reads DSGVTQTPKHLITATGQRVTLRCSPRSGDLSVYWYQQSLDQGLQFLIQYYNGEERAKGNILERFSAQQFPDLHSELNLSSLELGDSALYFCASSVTGGNQPQHFGDGTRLSIL.

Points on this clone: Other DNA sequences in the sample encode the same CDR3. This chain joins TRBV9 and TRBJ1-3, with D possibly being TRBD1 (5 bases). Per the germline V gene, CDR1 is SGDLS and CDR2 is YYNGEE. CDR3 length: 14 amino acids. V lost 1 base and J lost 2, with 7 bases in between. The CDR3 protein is CASSVTRAGNTIYF. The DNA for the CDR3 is TGTGCCAGCAGCGTAACCAGGGCTGGAAACACCATATATTTT.

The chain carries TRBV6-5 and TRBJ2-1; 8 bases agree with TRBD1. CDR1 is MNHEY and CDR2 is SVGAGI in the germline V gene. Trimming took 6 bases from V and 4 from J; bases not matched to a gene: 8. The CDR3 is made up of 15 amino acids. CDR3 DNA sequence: TGTGCCAGCAGAAGAGGGGACAGGCAGTACAATGAGCAGTTCTTC. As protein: CASRRGDRQYNEQFF.

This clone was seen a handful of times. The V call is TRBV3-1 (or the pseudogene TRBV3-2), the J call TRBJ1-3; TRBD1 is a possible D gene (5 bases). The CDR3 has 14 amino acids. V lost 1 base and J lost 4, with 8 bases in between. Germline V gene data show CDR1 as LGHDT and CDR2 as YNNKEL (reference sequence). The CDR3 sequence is CASSQGTFGNTIYF. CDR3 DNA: TGTGCCAGCAGCCAAGGGACATTCGGAAACACCATATATTTT.

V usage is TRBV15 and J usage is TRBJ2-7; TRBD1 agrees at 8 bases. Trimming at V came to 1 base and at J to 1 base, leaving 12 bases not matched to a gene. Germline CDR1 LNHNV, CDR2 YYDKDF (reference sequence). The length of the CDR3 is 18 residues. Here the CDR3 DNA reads TGTGCCACCAGCAGAGGGGCAGGGGGCGGGTCAAGGTCCTACGAGCAGTACTTC. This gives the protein CATSRGAGGGSRSYEQYF.

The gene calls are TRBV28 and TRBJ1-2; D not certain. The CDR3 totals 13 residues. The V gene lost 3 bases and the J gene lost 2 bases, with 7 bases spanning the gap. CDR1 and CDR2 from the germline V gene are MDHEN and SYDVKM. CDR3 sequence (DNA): TGTGCCAGCAGTTTCTCAGGAAACTATGGCTACACCTTC. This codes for CASSFSGNYGYTF.

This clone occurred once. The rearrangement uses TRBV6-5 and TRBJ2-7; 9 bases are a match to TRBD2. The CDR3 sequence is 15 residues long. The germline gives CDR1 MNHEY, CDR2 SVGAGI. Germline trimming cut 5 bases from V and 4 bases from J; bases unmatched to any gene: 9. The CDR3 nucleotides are TGTGCCAGCAGTCCCCTAGCGGGATTGCGGTACGAGCAGTACTTC. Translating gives CASSPLAGLRYEQYF.

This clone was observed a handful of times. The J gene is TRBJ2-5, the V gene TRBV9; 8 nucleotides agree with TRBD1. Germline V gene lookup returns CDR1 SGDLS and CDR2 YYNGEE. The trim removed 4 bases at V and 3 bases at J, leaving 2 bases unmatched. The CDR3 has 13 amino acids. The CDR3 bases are TGTGCCAGCAGCAGGACAGGGAAAGAGACCCAGTACTTC. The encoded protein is CASSRTGKETQYF. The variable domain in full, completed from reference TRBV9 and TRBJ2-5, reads DSGVTQTPKHLITATGQRVTLRCSPRSGDLSVYWYQQSLDQGLQFLIQYYNGEERAKGNILERFSAQQFPDLHSELNLSSLELGDSALYFCASSRTGKETQYFGPGTRLLVL.

In DNA form, the CDR3 reads TGTGCTAGTGGTTCCCTAGACTACTACAATGAGCAGTTCTTC. Translation: CASGSLDYYNEQFF. The rearrangement joins TRBV12-5 to TRBJ2-1; a weak D match, TRBD2 (5 bases). Germline lookup yields CDR1 LGHNT and CDR2 FRNRAP. This CDR3 contains 14 residues. The V end lost 4 bases, the J end lost 3 bases, and 10 bases lay between the germline ends.

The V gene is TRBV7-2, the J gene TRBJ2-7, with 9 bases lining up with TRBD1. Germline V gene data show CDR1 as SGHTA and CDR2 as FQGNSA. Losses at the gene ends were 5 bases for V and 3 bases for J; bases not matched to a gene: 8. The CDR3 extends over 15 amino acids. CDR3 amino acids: CASSRTGERGYEQYF. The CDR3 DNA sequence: TGTGCCAGCAGCCGGACAGGGGAAAGGGGCTACGAGCAGTACTTC.

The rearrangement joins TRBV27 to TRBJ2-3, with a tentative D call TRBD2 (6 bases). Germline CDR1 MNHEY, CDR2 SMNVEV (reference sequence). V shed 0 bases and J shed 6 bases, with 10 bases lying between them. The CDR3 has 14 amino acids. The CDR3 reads CASSLSPGRDTQYF. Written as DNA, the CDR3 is TGTGCCAGCAGTTTATCGCCAGGGAGGGATACGCAGTATTTT.

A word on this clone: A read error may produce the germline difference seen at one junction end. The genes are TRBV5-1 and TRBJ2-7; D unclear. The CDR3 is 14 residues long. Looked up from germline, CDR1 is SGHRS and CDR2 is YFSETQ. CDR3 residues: CASSLGAPSSEQYF. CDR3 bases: TGCGCCAGCAGCTTGGGGGCCCCATCCTCCGAGCAGTACTTC.

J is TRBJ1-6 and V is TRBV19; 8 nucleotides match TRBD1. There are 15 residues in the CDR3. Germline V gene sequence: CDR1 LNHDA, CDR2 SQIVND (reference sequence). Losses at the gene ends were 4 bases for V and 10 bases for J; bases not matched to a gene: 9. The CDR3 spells CASSRETGVNSPLHF. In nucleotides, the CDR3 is TGTGCCAGTAGTAGAGAGACAGGGGTAAACTCACCCCTCCACTTT.

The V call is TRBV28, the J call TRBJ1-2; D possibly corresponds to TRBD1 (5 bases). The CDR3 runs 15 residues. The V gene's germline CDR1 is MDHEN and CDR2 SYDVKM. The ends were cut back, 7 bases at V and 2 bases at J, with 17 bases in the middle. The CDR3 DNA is TGTGCCAGCACTCCTGTTGGGACTCCAAACTATGGCTACACCTTC. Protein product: CASTPVGTPNYGYTF.

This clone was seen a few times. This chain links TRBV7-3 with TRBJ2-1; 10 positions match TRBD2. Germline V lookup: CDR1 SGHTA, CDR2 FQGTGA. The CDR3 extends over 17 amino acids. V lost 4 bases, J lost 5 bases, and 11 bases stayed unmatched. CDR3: CASSSDLLAGRNNEQFF. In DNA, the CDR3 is TGTGCCAGCAGCTCCGACTTACTAGCGGGGAGGAACAATGAGCAGTTCTTC.

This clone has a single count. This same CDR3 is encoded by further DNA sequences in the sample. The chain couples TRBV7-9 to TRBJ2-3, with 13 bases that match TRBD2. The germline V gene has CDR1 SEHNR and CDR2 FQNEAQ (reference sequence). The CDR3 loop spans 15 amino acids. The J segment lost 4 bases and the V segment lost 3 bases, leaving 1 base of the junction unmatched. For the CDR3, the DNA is TGTGCCAGCAGCTTCGGACTAGCGGGAGCAGATACGCAGTATTTT. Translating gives CASSFGLAGADTQYF.

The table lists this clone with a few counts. CDR3 protein: CASSHGPGYGYTF. The CDR3 nucleotides read TGTGCCAGCAGCCATGGGCCAGGCTATGGCTACACCTTC. The rearrangement uses TRBV3-1 (or the pseudogene TRBV3-2) and TRBJ1-2; D gene ambiguous. The ends were cut back, 3 bases at V and 4 bases at J, with 9 bases in the middle. Germline loops: CDR1 LGHDT, CDR2 YNNKEL (reference sequence). This CDR3 comprises 13 residues.

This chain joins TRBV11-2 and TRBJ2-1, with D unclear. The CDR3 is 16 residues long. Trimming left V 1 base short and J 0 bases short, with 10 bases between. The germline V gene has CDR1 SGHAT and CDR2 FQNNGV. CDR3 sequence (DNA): TGTGCCAGCAGCTTAGTTCTCTTTCGCTCCTACAATGAGCAGTTCTTC. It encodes CASSLVLFRSYNEQFF.

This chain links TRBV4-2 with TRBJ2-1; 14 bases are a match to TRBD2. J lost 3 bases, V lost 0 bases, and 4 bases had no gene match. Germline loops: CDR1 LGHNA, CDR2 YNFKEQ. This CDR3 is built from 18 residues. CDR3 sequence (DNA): TGTGCCAGCAGCCAAGACGGGACTAGCGGGAGAGTCTACAATGAGCAGTTCTTC. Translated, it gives CASSQDGTSGRVYNEQFF.

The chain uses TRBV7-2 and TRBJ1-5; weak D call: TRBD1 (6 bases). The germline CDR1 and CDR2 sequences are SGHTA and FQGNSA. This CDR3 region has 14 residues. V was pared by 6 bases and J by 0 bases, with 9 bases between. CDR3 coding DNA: TGTGCCAGCAGAGTGACAGGTAGCAATCAGCCCCAGCATTTT. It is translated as CASRVTGSNQPQHF.

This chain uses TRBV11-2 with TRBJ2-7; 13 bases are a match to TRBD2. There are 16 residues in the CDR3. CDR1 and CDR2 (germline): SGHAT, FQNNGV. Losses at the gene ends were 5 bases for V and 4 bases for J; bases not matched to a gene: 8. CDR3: CASSPRLAGGRYEQYF. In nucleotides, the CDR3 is TGTGCCAGCAGCCCCCGACTAGCGGGAGGTCGATACGAGCAGTACTTC.

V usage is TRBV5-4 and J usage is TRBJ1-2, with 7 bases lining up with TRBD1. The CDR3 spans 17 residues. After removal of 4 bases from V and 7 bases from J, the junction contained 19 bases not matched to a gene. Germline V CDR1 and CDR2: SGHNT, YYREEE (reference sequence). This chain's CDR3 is CASSQNSILDRDTGYTF. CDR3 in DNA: TGTGCCAGCAGCCAGAATAGCATATTAGACAGGGACACTGGCTACACCTTC.

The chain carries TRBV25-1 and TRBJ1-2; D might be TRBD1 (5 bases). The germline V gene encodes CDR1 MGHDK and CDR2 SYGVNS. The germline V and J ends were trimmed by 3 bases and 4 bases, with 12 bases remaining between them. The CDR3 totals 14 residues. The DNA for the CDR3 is TGTGCCAGCAGTGATCAGGGAGGCGCCTATGGCTACACCTTC. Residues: CASSDQGGAYGYTF.